This T cell receptor beta chain was documented in a study of post-analysis software for immune sequencing data. Overall study: Recorded subtypes: relapsing-remitting, secondary progressive, progressive-relapsing; some patients unannotated. General study findings and limits: TRBV segments more frequent in patients than in controls numbered five and included TRBV5-6, TRBV5-1 and TRBV20-1.

As to this clonotype: Its target is unknown.

The CDR3 loop spans 13 amino acids. Germline V gene sequence: CDR1 SQVTM, CDR2 ANQGSEA. V dropped 5 bases and J dropped 2 bases, with 11 bases sitting between them. Unique molecular identifiers were present in the TCR beta cDNA libraries. TCRdb recomputed calls from the PCR reads with MiXCR, one row per CDR3 protein. Among about half a million distinct CDR3 sequences, nearly 45% were seen once, and the ten largest hold about 12%. Sequencing was done on a sample of blood. The rearrangement links TRBV29-1 to TRBJ2-3; no clear D gene. The sequence was obtained from a girl aged 10-17 years with multiple sclerosis. The CDR3 DNA reads TGCAGCGTTTGGCGGCCCCTCACAGATACGCAGTATTTT. Translated: CSVWRPLTDTQYF.